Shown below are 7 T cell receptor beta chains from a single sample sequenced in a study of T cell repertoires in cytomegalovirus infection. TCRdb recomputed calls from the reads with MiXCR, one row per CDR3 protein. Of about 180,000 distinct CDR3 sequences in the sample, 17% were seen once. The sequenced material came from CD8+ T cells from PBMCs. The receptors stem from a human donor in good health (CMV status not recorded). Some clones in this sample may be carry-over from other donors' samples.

The CDR3 here is CASSLRDRGPYGYTF. Here the CDR3 DNA reads TGTGCCAGCAGCCTCCGGGACAGGGGGCCCTATGGCTACACCTTC. V and J are TRBV7-2 and TRBJ1-2; the match to TRBD1 covers 12 bases. CDR3 length: 15 amino acids. The J segment lost 4 bases and the V segment lost 5 bases, leaving 5 bases of the junction unmatched. CDR1 and CDR2 from the germline V gene are SGHTA and FQGNSA.

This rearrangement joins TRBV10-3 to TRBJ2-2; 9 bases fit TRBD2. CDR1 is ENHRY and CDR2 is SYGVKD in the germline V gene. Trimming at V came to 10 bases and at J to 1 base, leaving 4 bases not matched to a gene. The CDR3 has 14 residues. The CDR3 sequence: CATIAGENTGELFF. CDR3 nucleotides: TGTGCCACGATAGCGGGGGAGAACACCGGGGAGCTGTTTTTT.

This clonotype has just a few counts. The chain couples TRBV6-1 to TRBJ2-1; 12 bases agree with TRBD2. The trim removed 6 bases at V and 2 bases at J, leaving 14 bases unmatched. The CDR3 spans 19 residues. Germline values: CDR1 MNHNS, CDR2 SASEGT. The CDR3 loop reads CASSENGLAGSPTYNEQFF. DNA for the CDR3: TGTGCCAGCAGCGAGAACGGACTAGCGGGGTCACCAACCTACAATGAGCAGTTCTTC.

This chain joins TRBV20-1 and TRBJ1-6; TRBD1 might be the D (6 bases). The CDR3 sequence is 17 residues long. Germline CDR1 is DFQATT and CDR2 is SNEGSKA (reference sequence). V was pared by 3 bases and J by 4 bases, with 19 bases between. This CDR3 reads CSARRGTHENYNSPLHF. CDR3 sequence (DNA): TGCAGTGCTAGGAGGGGGACACATGAGAATTATAATTCACCCCTCCACTTT.

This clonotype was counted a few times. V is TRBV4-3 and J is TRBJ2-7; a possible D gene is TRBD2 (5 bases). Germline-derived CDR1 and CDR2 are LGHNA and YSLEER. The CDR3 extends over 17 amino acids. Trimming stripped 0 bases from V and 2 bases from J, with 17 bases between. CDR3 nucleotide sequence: TGCGCCAGCAGCCAAGATCGCCTAGCTGACCGACCCTACGAGCAGTACTTC. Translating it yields CASSQDRLADRPYEQYF.

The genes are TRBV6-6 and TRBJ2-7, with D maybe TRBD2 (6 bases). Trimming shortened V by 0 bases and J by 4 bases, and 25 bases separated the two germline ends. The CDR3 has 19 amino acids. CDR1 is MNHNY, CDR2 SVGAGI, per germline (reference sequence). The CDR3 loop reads CASSYSSRRRDSRRYEQYF. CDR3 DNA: TGTGCCAGCAGTTACTCGTCGCGCCGCCGGGACTCCCGAAGATACGAGCAGTACTTC.

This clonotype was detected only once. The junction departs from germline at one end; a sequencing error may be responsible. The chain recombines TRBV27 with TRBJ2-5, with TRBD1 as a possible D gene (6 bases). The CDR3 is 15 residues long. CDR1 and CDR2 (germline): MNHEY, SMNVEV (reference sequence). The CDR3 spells CDSTSQGYKPETQYF. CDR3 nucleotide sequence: TGTGACAGCACCTCACAGGGATACAAACCAGAGACCCAGTACTTC.